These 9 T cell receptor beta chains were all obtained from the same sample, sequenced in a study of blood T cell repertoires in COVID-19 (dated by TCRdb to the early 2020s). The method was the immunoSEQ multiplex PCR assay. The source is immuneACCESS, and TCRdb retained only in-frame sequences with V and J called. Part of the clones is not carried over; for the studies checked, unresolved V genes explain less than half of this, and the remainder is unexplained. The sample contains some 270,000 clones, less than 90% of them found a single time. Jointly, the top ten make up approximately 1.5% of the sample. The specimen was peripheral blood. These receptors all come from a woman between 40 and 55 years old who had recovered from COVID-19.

The CDR3 region has the DNA TGTGCCAGCAGTTTGCCTACTGGGGCAAAACTGTTTTTT. It encodes CASSLPTGAKLFF. V is TRBV28 and J is TRBJ1-4; D possibly corresponds to TRBD1 (5 bases). The CDR3 has 13 residues. Germline lookup yields CDR1 MDHEN and CDR2 SYDVKM. Trimming cost V 3 bases and J 10 bases, with 12 bases left between them.

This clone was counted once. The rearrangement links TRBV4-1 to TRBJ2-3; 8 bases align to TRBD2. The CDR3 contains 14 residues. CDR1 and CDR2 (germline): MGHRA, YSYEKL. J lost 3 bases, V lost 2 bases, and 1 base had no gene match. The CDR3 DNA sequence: TGCGCCAGCAGCCAAACGGGGGGGACAGATACGCAGTATTTT. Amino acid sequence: CASSQTGGTDTQYF.

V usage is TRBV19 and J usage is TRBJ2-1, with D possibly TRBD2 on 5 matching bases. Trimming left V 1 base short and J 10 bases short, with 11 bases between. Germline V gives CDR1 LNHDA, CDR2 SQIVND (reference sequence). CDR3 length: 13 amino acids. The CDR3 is CASSIGPTGEQFF. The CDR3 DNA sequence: TGTGCCAGTAGTATAGGACCAACGGGAGAGCAGTTCTTC.

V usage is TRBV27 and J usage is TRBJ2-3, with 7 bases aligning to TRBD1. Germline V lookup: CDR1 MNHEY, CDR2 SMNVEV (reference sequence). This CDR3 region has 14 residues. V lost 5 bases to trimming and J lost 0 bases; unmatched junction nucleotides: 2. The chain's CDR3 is CASSKGQSTDTQYF. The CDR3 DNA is TGTGCCAGCAGTAAGGGACAGAGCACAGATACGCAGTATTTT.

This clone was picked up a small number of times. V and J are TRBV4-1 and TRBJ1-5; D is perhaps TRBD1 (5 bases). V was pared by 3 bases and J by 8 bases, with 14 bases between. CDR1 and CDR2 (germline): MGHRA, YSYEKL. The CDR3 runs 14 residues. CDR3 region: CASSQAERGKPQHF. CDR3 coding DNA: TGCGCCAGCAGCCAGGCGGAAAGGGGAAAGCCCCAGCATTTT.

CDR3 protein: CAWSYLRQGEKLFF. The CDR3 nucleotides are TGTGCCTGGAGCTACCTTAGACAGGGAGAAAAACTGTTTTTT. V usage is TRBV30 and J usage is TRBJ1-4; 7 bases are shared with TRBD1. The CDR3 has 14 residues. The J segment lost 8 bases and the V segment lost 3 bases, leaving 9 bases of the junction unmatched. Germline CDR1 reads GTSNPN; CDR2 reads SVGIG (reference sequence).

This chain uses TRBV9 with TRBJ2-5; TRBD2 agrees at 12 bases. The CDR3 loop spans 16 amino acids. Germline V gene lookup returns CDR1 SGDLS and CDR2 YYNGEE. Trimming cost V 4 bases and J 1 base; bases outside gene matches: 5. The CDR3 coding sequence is TGTGCCAGCAGCCCGCAACTAGCGGGGGGCCAAGAGACCCAGTACTTC. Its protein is CASSPQLAGGQETQYF.

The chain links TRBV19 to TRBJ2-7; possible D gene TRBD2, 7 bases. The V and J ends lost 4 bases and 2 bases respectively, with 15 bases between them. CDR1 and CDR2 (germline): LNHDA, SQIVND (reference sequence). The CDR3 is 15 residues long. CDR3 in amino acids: CASSKGRGQTYEQYF. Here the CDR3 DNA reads TGTGCCAGTAGTAAGGGGCGGGGGCAAACCTACGAGCAGTACTTC.

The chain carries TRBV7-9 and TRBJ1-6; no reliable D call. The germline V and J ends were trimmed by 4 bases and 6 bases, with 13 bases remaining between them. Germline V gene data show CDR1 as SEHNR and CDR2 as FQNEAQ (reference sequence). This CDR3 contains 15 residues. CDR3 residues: CASSSGLLINSPLHF. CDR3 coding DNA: TGTGCCAGCAGCTCGGGTCTACTGATTAATTCACCCCTCCACTTT.